The T cell receptor beta chain described here comes from a study of metastatic and nonmetastatic thyroid tumors. Study findings and constraints: Reported TCR beta diversity, measured in blood and tumor, was significantly higher for malignant thyroid tumors than for benign nodules.

Prior to thyroid surgery, none of the patients had received any treatment. TCRdb reassembled clones from the PCR reads with MiXCR. The sample records 15,000 to 20,000 clones, 30% to 35% being singletons. Concerning this clone: The antigen remains undetermined.

This CDR3 is built from 15 residues. V lost 2 bases and J lost 2; bases outside the gene matches: 7. The germline gives CDR1 SGHRS, CDR2 YFSETQ. This TCR derives from a female donor with papillary thyroid cancer or a benign thyroid nodule (not recorded which). Some clones in this sample may be carry-over from other donors' samples. What was sequenced was blood. The chain joins TRBV5-1 to TRBJ2-7; TRBD1 aligns across 7 bases. The CDR3 reads CASSFLDRSPYEQYF. Written as DNA, the CDR3 is TGCGCCAGCAGCTTCTTGGACAGGAGCCCCTACGAGCAGTACTTC.